A single sample is the source of the 18 T cell receptor beta chains below, sequenced in a study of blood T cell repertoires in COVID-19. Libraries were prepared by immunoSEQ multiplex PCR; TCRdb keeps only in-frame clonotypes and omits some of them. This table has about 100,000 clones, almost 80% appearing once. The sample taken for sequencing was peripheral blood. These receptor sequences come from a woman between 65 and 79 years old with acute or convalescent COVID-19.

In this sample, this clone turned up a few times. This chain joins TRBV15 and TRBJ2-3; a weak D match, TRBD2 (6 bases). The CDR3 extends over 15 amino acids. The ends were cut back, 0 bases at V and 3 bases at J, with 10 bases in the middle. Germline V gene sequence: CDR1 LNHNV, CDR2 YYDKDF (reference sequence). CDR3 nucleotides: TGTGCCACCAGCAGAGATTCGGGAGAGACAGATACGCAGTATTTT. It specifies CATSRDSGETDTQYF.

The CDR3 region is CASSPTQGGENTEAFF. DNA of the CDR3: TGCGCCAGCAGTCCTACCCAGGGAGGTGAAAACACTGAAGCTTTCTTT. This chain links TRBV5-1 with TRBJ1-1; possibly TRBD1 for D (5 bases). Germline CDR1 reads SGHRS; CDR2 reads YFSETQ. The CDR3 sequence is 16 residues long. The V end was cut by 5 bases, the J end by 2 bases, with 19 bases between. The whole variable domain, remainder taken from reference TRBV5-1 and TRBJ1-1, is KAGVTQTPRYLIKTRGQQVTLSCSPISGHRSVSWYQQTPGQGLQFLFEYFSETQRNKGNFPGRFSGRQFSNSRSEMNVSTLELGDSALYLCASSPTQGGENTEAFFGQGTRLTVV.

The chain joins TRBV6-5 to TRBJ2-7, with TRBD2 matching over 7 bases. Trimming took 7 bases from V and 0 from J; bases not matched to a gene: 9. Germline values: CDR1 MNHEY, CDR2 SVGAGI. The CDR3 contains 15 residues. This CDR3 reads CASTTGTTSSYEQYF. CDR3 nucleotide sequence: TGTGCCAGCACTACCGGGACTACGAGCTCCTACGAGCAGTACTTC.

The V call is TRBV7-3, the J call TRBJ2-5; TRBD1 matches at 8 bases. Trimming at V came to 0 bases and at J to 5 bases, leaving 11 bases not matched to a gene. This CDR3 has 17 residues. The germline gives CDR1 SGHTA, CDR2 FQGTGA. The DNA of the CDR3 is TGTGCCAGCAGCTTAACGGGGGCAGGGGGCGTCAAGGAGACCCAGTACTTC. Its translation is CASSLTGAGGVKETQYF.

This clone occurred once. This chain joins TRBV10-3 and TRBJ1-1; 11 bases map to TRBD1. The ends lost 7 bases at V and 3 bases at J; junction bases unmatched: 10. The CDR3 sequence is 16 residues long. Germline V gene sequence: CDR1 ENHRY, CDR2 SYGVKD. The DNA for the CDR3 is TGTGCCATCAAGATCGGTGGGACAGGGGGTGACACTGAAGCTTTCTTT. Translated: CAIKIGGTGGDTEAFF.

This clone has just a few counts. This chain joins TRBV10-1 and TRBJ2-7; tentatively, D is TRBD1 (7 bases). V lost 8 bases and J lost 7, with 12 bases in between. Germline CDR1 is WNHNN and CDR2 is SYGVQD (reference sequence). This CDR3 contains 11 residues. The CDR3 spells CASGDSGEQYV. In DNA, the CDR3 is TGCGCCAGCGGGGACAGCGGGGAGCAGTACGTC.

The chain links TRBV4-1 to TRBJ1-2, with 7 nucleotides matching TRBD1. The CDR3 contains 14 residues. V lost 4 bases to trimming and J lost 4 bases; unmatched junction nucleotides: 6. The germline gives CDR1 MGHRA, CDR2 YSYEKL. The CDR3 DNA follows: TGCGCCAGCAGCCCAACAGGGGTAGTCTATGGCTACACCTTC. The encoded protein is CASSPTGVVYGYTF.

This clone has just one count. The rearrangement uses TRBV30 and TRBJ2-5; 9 nucleotides align to TRBD2. The CDR3 sequence is 15 residues long. With 1 base clipped from V and 0 bases from J, the junction kept 3 bases outside the gene matches. From germline, CDR1 is GTSNPN and CDR2 SVGIG (reference sequence). CDR3 residues: CAWSGSGGYQETQYF. The CDR3 coding sequence is TGTGCCTGGAGTGGGAGCGGGGGGTACCAAGAGACCCAGTACTTC.

This chain joins TRBV19 and TRBJ1-6; 8 bases fit TRBD1. The J segment lost 7 bases and the V segment lost 7 bases, leaving 6 bases of the junction unmatched. The CDR3 is 14 amino acids. Per germline, CDR1 LNHDA and CDR2 SQIVND (reference sequence). This chain's CDR3 is CASNGQGQNSPLHF. DNA for the CDR3: TGTGCCAGTAATGGACAGGGCCAAAATTCACCCCTCCACTTT. The whole variable domain, filled in from reference TRBV19 and TRBJ1-6, reads DGGITQSPKYLFRKEGQNVTLSCEQNLNHDAMYWYRQDPGQGLRLIYYSQIVNDFQKGDIAEGYSVSREKKESFPLTVTSAQKNPTAFYLCASNGQGQNSPLHFGNGTRLTVT.

The J gene is TRBJ2-1, the V gene TRBV4-1; a possible D gene is TRBD1 (5 bases). The length of the CDR3 is 15 residues. The germline V gene encodes CDR1 MGHRA and CDR2 YSYEKL. V lost 0 bases and J 8 bases, leaving 14 bases between the germline ends. The CDR3 region is CASSQEAKGADEQFF. In nucleotides, the CDR3 is TGCGCCAGCAGCCAAGAAGCGAAAGGGGCGGATGAGCAGTTCTTC.

V is TRBV28 and J is TRBJ1-2, with D unresolved. CDR3 length: 14 amino acids. The germline V gene encodes CDR1 MDHEN and CDR2 SYDVKM. Trimming took 4 bases from V and 4 from J, leaving 13 bases between them. The CDR3 DNA follows: TGTGCCAGCAGTTCCCCCCAGGAAACCTATGGCTACACCTTC. The encoded protein is CASSSPQETYGYTF.

V is TRBV10-2 and J is TRBJ2-4; a weak D match, TRBD2 (6 bases). The CDR3 is 14 amino acids. The V end was cut by 8 bases, the J end by 0 bases, with 11 bases between. Looked up from germline, CDR1 is WSHSY and CDR2 is SAAADI. The chain's CDR3 is CASRGGLAKNIQYF. The CDR3 DNA sequence: TGCGCCAGCCGTGGGGGACTAGCCAAAAACATTCAGTACTTC.

The V gene is TRBV5-6, the J gene TRBJ1-2; 9 nucleotides align to TRBD1. Germline trimming cut 2 bases from V and 8 bases from J; bases unmatched to any gene: 4. CDR1 and CDR2 from the germline V gene are SGHDT and YYEEEE. The CDR3 is 13 residues long. The CDR3 protein is CASSFGQGSGYTF. The CDR3 DNA reads TGTGCCAGCAGCTTTGGACAGGGGAGCGGCTACACCTTC.

This clone came up once. The CDR3 DNA follows: TGTGCCAGCAGCCATAGGGGCTTAGGGACTGGCGACACCATATATTTT. This gives the protein CASSHRGLGTGDTIYF. The chain employs TRBV3-1 (or the pseudogene TRBV3-2) and TRBJ1-3; a possible D gene is TRBD1 (5 bases). From germline, CDR1 is LGHDT and CDR2 YNNKEL (reference sequence). This CDR3 has 16 residues. The germline V and J ends were trimmed by 3 bases and 8 bases, with 20 bases remaining between them.

This chain links TRBV5-1 with TRBJ2-2; D may be TRBD1 (5 bases). Germline assignment: CDR1 SGHRS and CDR2 YFSETQ. Deletions cut 1 base from V and 6 bases from J, with 13 bases between. The CDR3 spans 15 residues. CDR3: CASSLPQGGPGELFF. CDR3 nucleotides: TGCGCCAGCAGCTTGCCCCAGGGTGGACCCGGGGAGCTGTTTTTT.

This rearrangement joins TRBV7-6 to TRBJ1-2; no definite D call. The germline V and J ends were trimmed by 0 bases and 10 bases, with 15 bases remaining between them. The germline V gene has CDR1 SGHVS and CDR2 FNYEAQ. The CDR3 length is 14 residues. The CDR3 here is CASSLAPGVDTYTF. The CDR3 DNA reads as TGTGCCAGCAGCTTAGCCCCGGGTGTCGATACCTACACCTTC.

The CDR3 region has the DNA TGTGCCAGCAGTCTTATCGACAGGGCGGAGGAGCAGTTCTTC. This translates into CASSLIDRAEEQFF. The V gene is TRBV6-5, the J gene TRBJ2-1; 7 bases are a match to TRBD1. Unmatched junction bases numbered 11, after V lost 5 bases and J lost 10 bases. The CDR3 spans 14 residues. Germline V lookup: CDR1 MNHEY, CDR2 SVGAGI.

V usage is TRBV6-4 and J usage is TRBJ1-3; tentative D call: TRBD1 (6 bases). The germline CDR1 and CDR2 sequences are MRHNA and SNTAGT. Between the trimmed V and J ends, which lost 7 bases and 6 bases, there was a span of 16 bases. This CDR3 comprises 14 residues. CDR3: CASISRGVANTIYF. The CDR3 DNA is TGTGCCAGCATCAGCAGGGGCGTCGCAAACACCATATATTTT.